Each of the 7 T cell receptor beta chains below was sequenced from the same sample in a study of blood T cell repertoires in COVID-19. Sequencing used immunoSEQ multiplex PCR; TCRdb keeps in-frame clones, though not all of them. This sample yields some 390,000 clones, of which 75% to 90% are seen a single time; roughly 1.1% belongs to the top ten. The sequencing input was PBMCs or T cells enriched from blood (not recorded which). These receptors were obtained from a man in his thirties or forties who had recovered from COVID-19.

This clone was detected once. The rearrangement links TRBV7-6 to TRBJ1-1; D is unresolved. This CDR3 has 11 amino acids. Germline V gene data show CDR1 as SGHVS and CDR2 as FNYEAQ. The V and J ends lost 1 base and 11 bases respectively, with 8 bases between them. As DNA, the CDR3 is TGTGCCAGCAGCTTAGGGCCAGGCGCTTTCTTT. This encodes CASSLGPGAFF.

The CDR3 region is CASSFGRYNEQFF. The CDR3 region has the DNA TGTGCCAGCAGCTTCGGGAGATACAATGAGCAGTTCTTC. The rearrangement joins TRBV14 to TRBJ2-1, with a possible D match to TRBD2 (6 bases). CDR3 length: 13 residues. Trimming pared 5 bases from V and 4 bases from J, leaving 9 bases between. The V gene's germline CDR1 is SGHDN and CDR2 FVKESK.

J is TRBJ2-2 and V is TRBV21-1; the D segment call TRBD2 is taken from the table without a DNA check. TRBV21-1 is deemed a pseudogene. The CDR3 sequence is 18 residues long. The CDR3 is CASTKGEWGEKFTGELFF. Here the CDR3 DNA reads TGTGCCAGCACCAAAGGGGAGTGGGGGGAGAAATTCACCGGGGAGCTGTTTTTT.

The sample holds a few counts of this clone. CDR3 residues: CASSPPPPGEQYF. DNA of the CDR3: TGTGCCAGCTCACCACCTCCCCCGGGTGAGCAGTACTTC. The chain is built from TRBV18 and TRBJ2-7; no clear D. The CDR3 spans 13 residues. Germline-derived CDR1 and CDR2 are KGHSH and LQKENI. The germline V and J ends were trimmed by 0 bases and 7 bases, with 10 bases remaining between them.

CDR3 bases: TGTGCCAGCGCGGGGGGCGGTGGGCAGCCCCAGCATTTT. It specifies CASAGGGGQPQHF. J is TRBJ1-5 and V is TRBV3-1 (or the pseudogene TRBV3-2); possible D gene TRBD1, 6 bases. V was shortened by 8 bases and J by 7 bases, with 15 bases between the two germline ends. Germline CDR1 reads LGHDT; CDR2 reads YNNKEL (reference sequence). CDR3 length: 13 residues.

The rearrangement links TRBV5-4 to TRBJ1-2; D remains unclear. Germline-derived CDR1 and CDR2 are SGHNT and YYREEE (reference sequence). The CDR3 is made up of 14 amino acids. Trimming pared 1 base from V and 2 bases from J, leaving 9 bases between. The CDR3 sequence is CASSLLSGNYGYTF. The CDR3 nucleotides read TGTGCCAGCAGCTTGTTGTCCGGGAACTATGGCTACACCTTC.

The J gene is TRBJ1-6, the V gene TRBV7-8, with D possibly being TRBD1 (5 bases). The ends were cut back, 1 base at V and 7 bases at J, with 11 bases in the middle. The CDR3 contains 15 residues. Germline lookup yields CDR1 SGHVS and CDR2 FQNEAQ. The CDR3 region has the DNA TGTGCCAGCAGCTTAGAACGGGCAGGGAATTCACCCCTCCACTTT. Its protein product is CASSLERAGNSPLHF. Drawing the rest from reference TRBV7-8 and TRBJ1-6, the complete variable domain is GAGVSQSPRYKVAKRGQDVALRCDPISGHVSLFWYQQALGQGPEFLTYFQNEAQLDKSGLPSDRFFAERPEGSVSTLKIQRTQQEDSAVYLCASSLERAGNSPLHFGNGTRLTVT.